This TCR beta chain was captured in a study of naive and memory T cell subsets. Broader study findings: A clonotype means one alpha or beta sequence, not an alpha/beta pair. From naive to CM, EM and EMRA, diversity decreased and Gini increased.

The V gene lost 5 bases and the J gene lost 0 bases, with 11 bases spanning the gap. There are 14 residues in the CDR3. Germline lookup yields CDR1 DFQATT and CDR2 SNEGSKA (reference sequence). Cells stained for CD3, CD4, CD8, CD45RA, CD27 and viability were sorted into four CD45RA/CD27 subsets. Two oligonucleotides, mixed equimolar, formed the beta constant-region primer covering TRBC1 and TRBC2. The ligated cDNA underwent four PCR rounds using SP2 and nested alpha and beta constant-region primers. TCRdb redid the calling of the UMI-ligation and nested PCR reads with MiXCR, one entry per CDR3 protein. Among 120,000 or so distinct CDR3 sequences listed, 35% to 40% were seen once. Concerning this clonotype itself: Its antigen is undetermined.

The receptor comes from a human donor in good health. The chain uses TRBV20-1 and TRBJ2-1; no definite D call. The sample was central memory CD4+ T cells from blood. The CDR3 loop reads CSAPDQSSYNEQFF. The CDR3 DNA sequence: TGCAGTGCTCCCGACCAGAGCTCCTACAATGAGCAGTTCTTC.